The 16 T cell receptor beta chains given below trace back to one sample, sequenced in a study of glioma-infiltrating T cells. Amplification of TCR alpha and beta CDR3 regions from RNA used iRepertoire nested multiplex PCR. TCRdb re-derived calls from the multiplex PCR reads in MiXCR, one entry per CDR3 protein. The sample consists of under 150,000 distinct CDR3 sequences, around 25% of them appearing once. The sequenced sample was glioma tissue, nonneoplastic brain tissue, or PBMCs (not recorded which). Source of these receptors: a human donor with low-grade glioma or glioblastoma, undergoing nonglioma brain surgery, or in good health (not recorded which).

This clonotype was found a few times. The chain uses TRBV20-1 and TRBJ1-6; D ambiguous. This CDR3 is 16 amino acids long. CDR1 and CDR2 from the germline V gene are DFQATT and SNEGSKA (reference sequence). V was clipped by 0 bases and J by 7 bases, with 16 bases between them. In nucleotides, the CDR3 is TGCAGTGCTAGAGATCTGGTGACCTTAGGGAATTCACCCCTCCACTTT. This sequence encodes CSARDLVTLGNSPLHF.

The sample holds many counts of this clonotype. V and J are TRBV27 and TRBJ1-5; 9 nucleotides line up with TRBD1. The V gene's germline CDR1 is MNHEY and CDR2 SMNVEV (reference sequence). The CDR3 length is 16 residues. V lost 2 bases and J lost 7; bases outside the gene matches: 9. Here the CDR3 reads CASSLTPGQGGQPQHF. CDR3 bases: TGTGCCAGCAGTTTAACTCCGGGACAGGGAGGACAGCCCCAGCATTTT.

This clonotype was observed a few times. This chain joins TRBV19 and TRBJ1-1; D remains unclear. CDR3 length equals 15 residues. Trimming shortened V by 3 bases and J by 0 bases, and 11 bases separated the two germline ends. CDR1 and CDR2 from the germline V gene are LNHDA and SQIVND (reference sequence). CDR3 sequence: CASSIFGVVNTEAFF. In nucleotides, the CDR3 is TGTGCCAGTAGTATCTTTGGGGTTGTGAACACTGAAGCTTTCTTT. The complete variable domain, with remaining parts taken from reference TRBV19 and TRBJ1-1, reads DGGITQSPKYLFRKEGQNVTLSCEQNLNHDAMYWYRQDPGQGLRLIYYSQIVNDFQKGDIAEGYSVSREKKESFPLTVTSAQKNPTAFYLCASSIFGVVNTEAFFGQGTRLTVV.

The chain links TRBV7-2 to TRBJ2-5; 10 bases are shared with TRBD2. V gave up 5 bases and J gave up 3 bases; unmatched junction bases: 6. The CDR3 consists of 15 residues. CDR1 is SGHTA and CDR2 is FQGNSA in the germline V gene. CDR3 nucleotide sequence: TGTGCCAGCAGCCTTGATAGCGGGGGGAAAGAGACCCAGTACTTC. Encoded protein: CASSLDSGGKETQYF. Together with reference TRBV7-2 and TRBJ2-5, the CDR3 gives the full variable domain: GAGVSQSPSNKVTEKGKDVELRCDPISGHTALYWYRQSLGQGLEFLIYFQGNSAPDKSGLPSDRFSAERTGGSVSTLTIQRTQQEDSAVYLCASSLDSGGKETQYFGPGTRLLVL.

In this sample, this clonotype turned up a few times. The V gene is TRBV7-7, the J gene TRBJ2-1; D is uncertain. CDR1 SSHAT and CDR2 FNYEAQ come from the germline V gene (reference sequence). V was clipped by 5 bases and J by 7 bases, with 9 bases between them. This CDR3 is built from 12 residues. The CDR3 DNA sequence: TGTGCCAGCAGCCAGACTCGGAATGAGCAGTTCTTC. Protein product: CASSQTRNEQFF.

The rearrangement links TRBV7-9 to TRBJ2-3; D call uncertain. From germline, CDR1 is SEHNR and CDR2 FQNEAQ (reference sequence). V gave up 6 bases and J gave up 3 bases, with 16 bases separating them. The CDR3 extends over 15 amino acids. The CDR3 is CASSSGHRTTDTQYF. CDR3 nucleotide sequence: TGTGCCAGCAGTTCCGGGCACCGCACGACAGATACGCAGTATTTT.

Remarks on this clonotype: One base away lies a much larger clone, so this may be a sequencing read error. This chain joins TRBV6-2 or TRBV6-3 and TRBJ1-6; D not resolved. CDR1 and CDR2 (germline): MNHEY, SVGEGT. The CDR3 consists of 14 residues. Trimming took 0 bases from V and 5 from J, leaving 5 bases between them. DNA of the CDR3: TGTGCCAGCAGTTACTCGGAGAATAATTCACCCCTCCACTTT. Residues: CASSYSENNSPLHF.

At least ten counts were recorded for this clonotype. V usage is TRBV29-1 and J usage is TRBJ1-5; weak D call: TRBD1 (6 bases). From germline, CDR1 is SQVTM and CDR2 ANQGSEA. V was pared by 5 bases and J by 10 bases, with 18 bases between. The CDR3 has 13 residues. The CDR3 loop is CSVQADRSDPQHF. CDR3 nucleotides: TGCAGCGTTCAGGCCGACAGGTCCGATCCCCAGCATTTT. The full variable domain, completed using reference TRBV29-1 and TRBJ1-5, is SAVISQKPSRDICQRGTSLTIQCQVDSQVTMMFWYRQQPGQSLTLIATANQGSEATYESGFVIDKFPISRPNLTFSTLTVSNMSPEDSSIYLCSVQADRSDPQHFGDGTRLSIL.

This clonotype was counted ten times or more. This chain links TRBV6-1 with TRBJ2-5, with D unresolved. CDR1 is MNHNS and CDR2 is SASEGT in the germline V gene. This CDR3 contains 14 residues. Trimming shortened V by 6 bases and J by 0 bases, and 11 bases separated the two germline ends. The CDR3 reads CASSIRVYQETQYF. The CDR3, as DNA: TGTGCCAGCAGCATACGGGTGTACCAAGAGACCCAGTACTTC.

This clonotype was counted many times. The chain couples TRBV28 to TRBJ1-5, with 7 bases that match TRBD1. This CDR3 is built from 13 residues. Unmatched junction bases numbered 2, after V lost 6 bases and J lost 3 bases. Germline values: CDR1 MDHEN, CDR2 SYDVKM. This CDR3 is CASRGQNNQPQHF. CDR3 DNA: TGTGCCAGCAGGGGACAGAACAATCAGCCCCAGCATTTT.

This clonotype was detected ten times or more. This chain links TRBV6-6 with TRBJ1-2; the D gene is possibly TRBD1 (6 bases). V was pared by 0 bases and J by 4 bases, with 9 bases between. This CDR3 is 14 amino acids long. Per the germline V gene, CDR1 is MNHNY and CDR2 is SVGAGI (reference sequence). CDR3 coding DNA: TGTGCCAGCAGTTACTCGGGACACCGCTATGGCTACACCTTC. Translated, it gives CASSYSGHRYGYTF.

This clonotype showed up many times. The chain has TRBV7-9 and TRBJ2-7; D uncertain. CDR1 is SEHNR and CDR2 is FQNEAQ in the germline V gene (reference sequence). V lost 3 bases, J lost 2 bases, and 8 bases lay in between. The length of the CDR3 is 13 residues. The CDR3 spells CASSFIGTYEQYV. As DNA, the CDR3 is TGTGCCAGCAGCTTCATAGGGACCTACGAGCAGTACGTC.

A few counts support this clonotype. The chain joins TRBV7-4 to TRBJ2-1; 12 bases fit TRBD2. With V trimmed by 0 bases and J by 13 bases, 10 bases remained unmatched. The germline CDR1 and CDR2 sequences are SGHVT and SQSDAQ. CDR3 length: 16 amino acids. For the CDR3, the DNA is TGTGCCAGCAGCTTAGCGGATCAACTAGCGGGGGGCCTACAGTTCTTC. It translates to CASSLADQLAGGLQFF. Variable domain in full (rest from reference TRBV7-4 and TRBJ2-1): GAGVSQSPRYKVAKRGRDVALRCDSISGHVTLYWYRQTLGQGSEVLTYSQSDAQRDKSGRPSGRFSAERPERSVSTLKIQRTEQGDSAVYLCASSLADQLAGGLQFFGPGTRLTVL.

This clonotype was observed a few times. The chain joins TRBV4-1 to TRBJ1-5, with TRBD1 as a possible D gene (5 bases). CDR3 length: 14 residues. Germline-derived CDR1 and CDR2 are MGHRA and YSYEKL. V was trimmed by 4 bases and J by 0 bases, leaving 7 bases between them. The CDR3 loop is CASSPDISNQPQHF. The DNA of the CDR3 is TGCGCCAGCAGCCCGGACATTAGCAATCAGCCCCAGCATTTT.

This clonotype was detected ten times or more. As DNA, the CDR3 is TGTGCCAGCAGCTTAGGTCCGAGTGCAGATACGCAGTATTTT. The encoded protein is CASSLGPSADTQYF. The V call is TRBV7-9, the J call TRBJ2-3; no reliable D call. Between the trimmed V and J ends, which lost 1 base and 4 bases, there was a span of 9 bases. Germline V lookup: CDR1 SEHNR, CDR2 FQNEAQ (reference sequence). The CDR3 has 14 amino acids.

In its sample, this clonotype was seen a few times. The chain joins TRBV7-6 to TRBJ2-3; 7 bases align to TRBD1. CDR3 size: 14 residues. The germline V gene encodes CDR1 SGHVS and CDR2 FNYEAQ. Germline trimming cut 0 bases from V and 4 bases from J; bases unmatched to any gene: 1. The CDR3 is CASSLARGPDTQYF. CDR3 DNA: TGTGCCAGCAGCTTAGCGAGGGGGCCAGATACGCAGTATTTT.